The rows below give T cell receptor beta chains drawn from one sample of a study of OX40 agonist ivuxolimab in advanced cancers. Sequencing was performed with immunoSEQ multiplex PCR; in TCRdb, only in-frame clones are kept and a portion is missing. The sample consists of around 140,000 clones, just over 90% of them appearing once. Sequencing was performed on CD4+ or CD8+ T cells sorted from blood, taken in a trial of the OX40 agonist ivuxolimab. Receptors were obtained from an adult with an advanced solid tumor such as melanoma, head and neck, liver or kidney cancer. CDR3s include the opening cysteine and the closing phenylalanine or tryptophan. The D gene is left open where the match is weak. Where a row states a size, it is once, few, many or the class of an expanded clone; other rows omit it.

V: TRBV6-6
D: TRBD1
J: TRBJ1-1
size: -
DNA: TGTGCCAGCAGTTACGGAGGGACAGGGGCGAACACTGAAGCTTTCTTT
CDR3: CASSYGGTGANTEAFF

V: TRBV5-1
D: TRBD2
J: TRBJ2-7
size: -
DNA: TGCGCCAGCAGCACTTCCGGGACTAGCGGGATACGACTTCACTACGAGCAGTACTTC
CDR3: CASSTSGTSGIRLHYEQYF

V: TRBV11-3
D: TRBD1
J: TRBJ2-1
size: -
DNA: TGTGCCAGCAGTCCCGGGCCCGGACAGGGGACGGATGAGCAGTTCTTC
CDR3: CASSPGPGQGTDEQFF

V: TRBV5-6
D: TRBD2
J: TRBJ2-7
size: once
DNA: TGTGCCAGCAGCTCCCGGACTAGCGGGGCGTACGAGCAGTACTTC
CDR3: CASSSRTSGAYEQYF

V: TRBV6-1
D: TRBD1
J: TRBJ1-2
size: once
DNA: TGTGCCAGCAGTGAAGCGGGGCAGGGGGGTGGCTACACCTTC
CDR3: CASSEAGQGGGYTF

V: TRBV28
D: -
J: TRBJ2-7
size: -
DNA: TGTGCCAGCAGCGGACAGCCGAACTCCTACGAGCAGTACTTC
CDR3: CASSGQPNSYEQYF

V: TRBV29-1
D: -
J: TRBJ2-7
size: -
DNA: TGCAGCGCTGGCAACCTCATCGGGGGCTCCTACGAGCAGTACTTC
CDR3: CSAGNLIGGSYEQYF

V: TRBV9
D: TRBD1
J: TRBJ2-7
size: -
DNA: TGTGCCAGCAGCCCTCGCGGGACAGGGGGGGTCGAGCAGTACTTC
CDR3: CASSPRGTGGVEQYF

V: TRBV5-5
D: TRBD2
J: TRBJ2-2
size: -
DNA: TGTGCCAGCAGCTTTCGAGGGACTAGCGGGAGGGCCAACACCGGGGAGCTGTTTTTT
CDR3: CASSFRGTSGRANTGELFF

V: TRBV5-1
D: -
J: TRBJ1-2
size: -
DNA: TGCGCCAGCAGCGAGGGACAAGCCCATGGCTACACCTTC
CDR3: CASSEGQAHGYTF

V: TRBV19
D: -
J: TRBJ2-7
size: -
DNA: TGTGCCAGCGACAGTGGGGGCCACGAGCAGTACTTC
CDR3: CASDSGGHEQYF